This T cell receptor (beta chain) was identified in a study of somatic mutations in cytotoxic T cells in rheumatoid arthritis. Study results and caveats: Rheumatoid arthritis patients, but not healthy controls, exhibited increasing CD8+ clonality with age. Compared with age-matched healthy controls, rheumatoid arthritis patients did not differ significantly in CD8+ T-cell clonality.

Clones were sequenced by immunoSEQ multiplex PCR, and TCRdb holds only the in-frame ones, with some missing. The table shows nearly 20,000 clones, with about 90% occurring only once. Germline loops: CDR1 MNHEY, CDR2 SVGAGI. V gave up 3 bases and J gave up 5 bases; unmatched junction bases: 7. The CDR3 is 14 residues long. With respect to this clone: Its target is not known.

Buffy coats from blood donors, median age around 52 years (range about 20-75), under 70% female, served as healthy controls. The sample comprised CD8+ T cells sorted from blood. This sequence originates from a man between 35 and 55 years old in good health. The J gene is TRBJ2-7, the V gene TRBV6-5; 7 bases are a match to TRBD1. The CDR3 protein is CASSYAQGTHEQYF. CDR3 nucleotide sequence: TGTGCCAGCAGTTATGCACAGGGGACCCACGAGCAGTACTTC.